This T cell receptor (beta chain) stems from a study of blood T cell repertoires in COVID-19. On the study more broadly: In each case, the material was cDNA or gDNA derived from T cells, B-cell-depleted T cells, or PBMCs.

Original methodology: Reference gene primer amplification gave estimated nucleated cell counts. Using immunoSEQ multiplex PCR, the repertoire was profiled, and TCRdb retains in-frame clones only, with some absent. Clone size and the V and J calls come from that table; the DNA yielded D and trimming. This table has under 250,000 clones, 70% to 90% appearing once. Germline V gives CDR1 SNHLY, CDR2 FYNNEI. The CDR3 contains 14 residues. V was pared by 2 bases and J by 3 bases, with 1 base of the junction left unmatched. The chain recombines TRBV2 with TRBJ1-2, with 9 bases lining up with TRBD1. This receptor was obtained from a man older than 75 with acute or convalescent COVID-19. Sequencing used peripheral blood. The CDR3 sequence: CASSERTGDYGYTF. The CDR3 DNA reads TGTGCCAGCAGTGAACGGACAGGGGACTATGGCTACACCTTC.